This T cell receptor beta chain was documented in a study of vaccination effects on CD4 cells after COVID-19. Study-wide context: The cohort was immunized with two doses of either the BNT162b2 or mRNA-1273 vaccine. Findings of the study overall: Clones that were induced by infection or by vaccine showed marked contraction late after vaccination.

V dropped 3 bases and J dropped 1; count of bases not matched to a gene: 16. The CDR3 is 19 residues long. Germline values: CDR1 SEHNR, CDR2 FQNEAQ (reference sequence). Within the ViraFEST assay, antigen-specific CD4+ T cells underwent expansion with viral peptide pools prior to sequencing. Isolating CD4+ T cells followed more than eight days of culture. Vaccine recipients lacked prior SARS-CoV-2 infection and had negative nucleocapsid antibodies. Cultures had half their medium replaced with IL-2 medium on days 3 and 7. The assay was immunoSEQ multiplex PCR, and TCRdb's table has in-frame clones only and misses some. Here the sample spans about 34,000 clones, roughly 73% being singletons. With respect to this clone: Its antigen is not identified.

This TCR was recovered from a human donor who received a COVID-19 vaccine. This chain joins TRBV7-9 and TRBJ2-5; 8 bases match TRBD2. This material consisted of CD4+ T cells from PBMCs cultured with HCoV-OC43 spike peptides, taken before COVID-19 vaccination. Subset: HCoV-OC43 spike overlapping peptide pool stimulation. This CDR3 reads CASSFGLGQSSGLQETQYF. The CDR3 nucleotides read TGTGCCAGCAGCTTTGGTCTTGGTCAGTCTAGCGGGCTCCAAGAGACCCAGTACTTC.